These 8 T cell receptor beta chains share one sample of origin, sequenced in a study of shared clonotypes between healthy human individuals. Libraries were prepared by immunoSEQ multiplex PCR; TCRdb keeps only in-frame clonotypes and omits some of them. Counted here are around 2.1 million clones, 93% occurring once; the ten biggest clones make up 1.5% to 2%. CD45RO-negative, CCR7-selected cells formed the naive CD8 fraction, which excluded terminally differentiated effector memory CD45RA+ cells. Sequenced sample: naive CD8+ T cells from PBMCs. The source of these receptors is a man aged 18 to 35 in good health. Some clones in this sample may be carry-over from other donors' samples.

The chain joins TRBV10-3 to TRBJ2-3, with 7 positions matching TRBD2. The CDR3 has 14 amino acids. The germline gives CDR1 ENHRY, CDR2 SYGVKD. Trimming removed 2 bases from V and 6 bases from J; junction bases left unmatched: 5. The CDR3 spells CAISETAGMDTQYF. The CDR3 nucleotides are TGTGCCATCAGTGAGACAGCGGGAATGGATACGCAGTATTTT.

In its sample, this clone was seen once. V gene TRBV28 combines with J gene TRBJ2-1; D uncertain. CDR3 length: 15 residues. The V gene's germline CDR1 is MDHEN and CDR2 SYDVKM. Trimming shortened V by 3 bases and J by 5 bases, and 14 bases separated the two germline ends. Written as DNA, the CDR3 is TGTGCCAGCAGTTTCCGCGGCCCTCCGGACAATGAGCAGTTCTTC. This translates into CASSFRGPPDNEQFF.

This chain links TRBV27 with TRBJ2-7, with TRBD1 as a possible D gene (5 bases). V was shortened by 1 base and J by 6 bases, with 19 bases between the two germline ends. CDR3 length: 16 amino acids. Looked up from germline, CDR1 is MNHEY and CDR2 is SMNVEV (reference sequence). CDR3 sequence reads: CASSLFSGQGRSEQYF. In nucleotides, the CDR3 is TGTGCCAGCAGTTTATTCTCAGGGCAGGGTAGGTCCGAGCAGTACTTC.

The chain carries TRBV5-6 and TRBJ1-3, with D possibly being TRBD1 (5 bases). V shed 0 bases and J shed 4 bases, with 11 bases lying between them. The CDR3 is 15 amino acids. From germline, CDR1 is SGHDT and CDR2 YYEEEE. The CDR3 bases are TGTGCCAGCAGCTTGGGAGCAGGGTCGGGAAACACCATATATTTT. Protein: CASSLGAGSGNTIYF.

The CDR3 DNA sequence: TGTGCCAGCAGTCCGATCGGGCTTCAAGAGACCCAGTACTTC. It is translated as CASSPIGLQETQYF. The rearrangement links TRBV7-8 to TRBJ2-5; D not resolved. The V end was cut by 6 bases, the J end by 2 bases, with 13 bases between. The CDR3 consists of 14 residues. CDR1 and CDR2 (germline): SGHVS, FQNEAQ.

This CDR3 is CASSSQPGPQYF. The CDR3 nucleotides are TGTGCCAGCAGTTCTCAACCGGGGCCGCAGTATTTT. V and J are TRBV27 and TRBJ2-3; D may match TRBD1 or TRBD2 (5 bases each). Germline CDR1 and CDR2: MNHEY and SMNVEV (reference sequence). V was cut by 4 bases and J by 10 bases, with 12 bases left in between. The CDR3 loop spans 12 amino acids.

The CDR3 DNA is TGCGCCAGCAGTGAGCCCAAGACTGAAGCTTTCTTT. Encoded protein: CASSEPKTEAFF. The V call is TRBV10-2, the J call TRBJ1-1; D not certain. CDR3 size: 12 residues. CDR1 is WSHSY and CDR2 is SAAADI in the germline V gene. Trimming pared 2 bases from V and 5 bases from J, leaving 6 bases between.

This chain joins TRBV12-5 and TRBJ2-2; D perhaps matches TRBD2 (5 bases). This CDR3 region has 13 residues. V gave up 0 bases and J gave up 8 bases, with 7 bases separating them. CDR1 and CDR2 (germline): LGHNT, FRNRAP. This chain's CDR3 is CASGLVRGGELFF. CDR3 DNA sequence: TGTGCTAGTGGTTTGGTACGAGGGGGGGAGCTGTTTTTT.